This T cell receptor beta chain was sequenced in a study of T cell clonotyping in hematopoietic cell transplantation. This CDR3 comprises 16 residues. Per germline, CDR1 SGHRS and CDR2 YFSETQ. With 3 bases clipped from V and 5 bases from J, the junction kept 10 bases outside the gene matches. This clone is large. Time point: recipient sample about 28 days before transplant, after cytoreduction. TCRdb's copy holds only in-frame clones and misses some; the assay was immunoSEQ multiplex PCR. Seen here are some 5,500 clones, 85% observed once, and the top ten hold roughly 3.7%. The origin of this receptor is a man in his 60s with acute myeloid leukemia. Some clones in this sample may be carry-over from other donors' samples. J is TRBJ2-5 and V is TRBV5-1; 10 bases align to TRBD2. Sample: peripheral blood mononuclear cells, taken before stem cell transplant. The CDR3: CASSWLSSGSEETQYF. The CDR3 nucleotides are TGCGCCAGCAGCTGGCTCTCTAGCGGGAGTGAGGAGACCCAGTACTTC.